A single T cell receptor (beta chain) is shown here with its context. The antigen is not known. The CDR3 extends over 16 amino acids. After removal of 2 bases from V and 4 bases from J, the junction contained 6 bases not matched to a gene. Germline V CDR1 and CDR2: SGHTA, FQGTGA. Each and every patient relapsed after autologous stem cell transplantation, and patients got differing brentuximab vedotin exposure. Measured with immunoSEQ multiplex PCR; TCRdb has only the in-frame clones, and not every one. This table holds 35,000 to 45,000 clones, roughly 72% found once. This sample is drawn from a study of PD-1 blockade in classical Hodgkin lymphoma. Findings and caveats of the study: Newly diagnosed patients and complete responders had comparable diversity at baseline. Nivolumab starters within 1 year of ASCT were excluded.

This sequence was found in a human donor with classical Hodgkin lymphoma. The rearrangement uses TRBV7-3 and TRBJ2-7, with 12 bases that match TRBD2. Sample: peripheral blood mononuclear cells (PBMCs), taken before the second cycle of nivolumab. The CDR3 region is CASSLQGGLAGYEQYF. CDR3 sequence (DNA): TGTGCCAGCAGCTTACAAGGTGGACTAGCGGGATACGAGCAGTACTTC.